This record concerns one TCR beta chain sequence. The data are from a study of control samples from healthy donors and cancer patients. The protocol was immunoSEQ multiplex PCR, while the TCRdb copy is restricted to in-frame clones and leaves out a portion. Seen here are roughly 170,000 clones, almost 90% observed once, and the top ten hold under 5%. Germline V gives CDR1 SGHRS, CDR2 YFSETQ. The V and J ends lost 5 bases and 2 bases, in that order; junction bases with no gene match: 1. The CDR3 extends over 14 amino acids. This TCR was sampled from a woman under 40 in good health. The chain links TRBV5-1 to TRBJ2-6, with 7 bases identical to TRBD2. Sequenced: blood. Here the CDR3 reads CASRREAGANVLTF. Here the CDR3 DNA reads TGCGCCAGCAGACGGGAGGCTGGGGCCAACGTCCTGACTTTC.